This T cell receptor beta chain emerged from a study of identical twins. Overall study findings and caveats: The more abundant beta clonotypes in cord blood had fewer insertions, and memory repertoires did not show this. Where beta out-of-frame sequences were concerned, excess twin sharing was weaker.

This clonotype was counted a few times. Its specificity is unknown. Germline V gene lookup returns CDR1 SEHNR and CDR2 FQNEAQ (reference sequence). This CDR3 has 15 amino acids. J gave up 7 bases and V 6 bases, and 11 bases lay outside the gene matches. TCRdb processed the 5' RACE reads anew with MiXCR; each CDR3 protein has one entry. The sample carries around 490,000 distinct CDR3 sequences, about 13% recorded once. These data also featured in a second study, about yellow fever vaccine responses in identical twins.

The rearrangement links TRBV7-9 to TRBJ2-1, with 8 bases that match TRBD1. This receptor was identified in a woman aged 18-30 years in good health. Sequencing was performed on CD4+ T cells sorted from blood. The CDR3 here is CASSPGQGLGNEQFF. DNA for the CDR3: TGTGCCAGCAGTCCCGGACAGGGCCTCGGGAATGAGCAGTTCTTC. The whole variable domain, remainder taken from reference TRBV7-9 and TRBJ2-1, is DTGVSQNPRHKITKRGQNVTFRCDPISEHNRLYWYRQTLGQGPEFLTYFQNEAQLEKSRLLSDRFSAERPKGSFSTLEIQRTEQGDSAMYLCASSPGQGLGNEQFFGPGTRLTVL.